A selection of T cell receptor beta chains follows, all from one sample in a study of blood T cell repertoires in COVID-19. Method: immunoSEQ multiplex PCR; TCRdb's copy keeps in-frame clones and lacks some. The sample includes some 78,000 clones, around nine tenths of them seen just once. The sample comprised peripheral blood. These receptors came from a woman of 80 years or more with active or convalescent COVID-19. Both conserved end residues are part of each CDR3. D genes are given only for firm matches. Clone size is stated in some rows and not others, as once, few, many or a class when expanded.

.	TRBD1	TRBV7-2	TRBJ2-7	CASSGDRGLYEQYF	TGTGCCAGCAGCGGTGACAGGGGCCTCTACGAGCAGTACTTC
.	TRBD1	TRBV14	TRBJ1-2	CASSQARGQGYTF	TGTGCCAGCAGCCAAGCCAGGGGGCAGGGCTACACCTTC
once	TRBD1	TRBV7-2	TRBJ2-2	CASSLGTGIAGELFF	TGTGCCAGCAGCTTAGGGACAGGGATAGCCGGGGAGCTGTTTTTT
.	.	TRBV28	TRBJ1-3	CASSLRGDFSGNTIYF	TGTGCCAGCAGTTTACGAGGAGATTTCTCTGGAAACACCATATATTTT
.	TRBD1	TRBV20-1	TRBJ1-6	CSASPYGDREYNSPLHF	TGCAGTGCTAGTCCCTATGGGGACAGGGAGTATAATTCACCCCTCCACTTT
.	TRBD2	TRBV7-6	TRBJ2-2	CASSLVLADTGELFF	TGTGCCAGCAGCTTAGTTCTAGCGGACACCGGGGAGCTGTTTTTT
.	TRBD1	TRBV18	TRBJ2-3	CASSAGQGPTDTQYF	TGTGCCAGCTCAGCGGGACAGGGGCCCACAGATACGCAGTATTTT
.	TRBD2	TRBV9	TRBJ2-1	CASSEPGTSGPYNEQFF	TGTGCCAGCAGCGAGCCCGGGACTAGCGGGCCTTACAATGAGCAGTTCTTC
.	.	TRBV30	TRBJ1-3	CAWSVRGAGNTIYF	TGTGCCTGGAGTGTACGGGGTGCCGGAAACACCATATATTTT
.	.	TRBV24-1	TRBJ1-1	CATSDSRDTEAFF	TGTGCCACCAGTGATTCACGGGACACTGAAGCTTTCTTT
few	TRBD1	TRBV28	TRBJ2-7	CASSLRVGTGGNEQYF	TGTGCCAGCAGTTTGAGGGTCGGTACAGGGGGCAACGAGCAGTACTTC
.	.	TRBV29-1	TRBJ2-2	CSVAELEQTNTGELFF	TGCAGCGTTGCCGAACTCGAGCAAACGAACACCGGGGAGCTGTTTTTT
.	.	TRBV7-2	TRBJ2-5	CASSSVGGPQKTQYF	TGTGCCAGCAGTTCTGTGGGTGGGCCTCAGAAGACCCAGTACTTC
.	TRBD1	TRBV7-6	TRBJ2-7	CASSAPGQGGYEQYF	TGTGCCAGCAGCGCCCCGGGACAGGGTGGCTACGAGCAGTACTTC
.	.	TRBV7-3	TRBJ2-3	CASSLNRGATDTQYF	TGTGCCAGCAGCTTAAACCGGGGGGCTACAGATACGCAGTATTTT
.	TRBD1	TRBV7-3	TRBJ2-1	CASRDGTGRNNEQFF	TGTGCCAGCAGGGATGGGACAGGGAGGAACAATGAGCAGTTCTTC
.	.	TRBV6-5	TRBJ1-1	CASRAGGFTEAFF	TGTGCCAGCAGGGCAGGAGGGTTCACTGAAGCTTTCTTT
.	TRBD1	TRBV7-9	TRBJ2-7	CASSPTGAYEQYF	TGTGCCAGCAGCCCTACAGGGGCCTACGAGCAGTACTTC
.	TRBD1	TRBV24-1	TRBJ2-3	CATKGQGASDTQYF	TGTGCCACAAAGGGACAGGGAGCCTCAGATACGCAGTATTTT
.	TRBD2	TRBV10-3	TRBJ2-1	CAISVTAGGPVDEQFF	TGTGCCATCAGTGTCACAGCGGGGGGGCCAGTCGATGAGCAGTTCTTC
.	.	TRBV6-5	TRBJ1-4	CASSRTPWNEKLFF	TGTGCCAGCAGCAGGACACCCTGGAATGAAAAACTGTTTTTT
.	TRBD1	TRBV6-5	TRBJ1-5	CASSPPGQGGQPQHF	TGTGCCAGCAGTCCGCCGGGACAGGGGGGCCAGCCCCAGCATTTT
.	TRBD1	TRBV28	TRBJ1-1	CASSTQGARAFF	TGTGCCAGCAGTACACAGGGGGCGAGAGCTTTCTTT